The rows below give T cell receptor beta chains drawn from one sample of a study of shared T cell receptors in the human thymus. Sequenced by immunoSEQ multiplex PCR; TCRdb stores in-frame clones only, minus some. Of approximately 730,000 clones in the sample, approximately 85% were seen once. The same data also contributed to another study, on human thymus T cells.

The material sequenced was thymocytes. These receptors all come from a girl in the first two years of life with a congenital heart defect. Each CDR3 is given with its conserved first and last residue. The D gene is left open where the match is weak. The size of a clone is reported for some rows only, either as once, few or many, or as a class for expanded clones.

size,J,D,V,CDR3,DNA
-,TRBJ1-6,-,TRBV7-3,CASSLYGAYNSPLHF,TGTGCCAGCAGCTTATACGGGGCCTATAATTCACCCCTCCACTTT
-,TRBJ1-2,-,TRBV28,CASNNGGMATPNYGYTF,TGTGCCAGCAACAACGGGGGTATGGCAACCCCCAACTATGGCTACACCTTC
once,TRBJ2-1,-,TRBV5-1,CASSFDYRPNKIYNEQFF,TGCGCCAGCAGCTTTGACTACCGACCCAATAAAATCTACAATGAGCAGTTCTTC
-,TRBJ2-3,TRBD2,TRBV30,CAWSVPMSSGETDTQYF,TGTGCCTGGAGTGTCCCCATGTCTAGCGGGGAGACAGATACGCAGTATTTT
-,TRBJ2-5,TRBD2,TRBV6-5,CASSYVGGVVVETQYF,TGTGCCAGCAGTTACGTGGGGGGGGTCGTAGTTGAGACCCAGTACTTC
-,TRBJ1-1,-,TRBV5-1,CASSSGRRNTEAFF,TGCGCCAGCAGTTCGGGTCGTAGGAACACTGAAGCTTTCTTT
-,TRBJ2-7,TRBD2,TRBV5-6,CASTGGTSGHTIFYEQYF,TGTGCCAGCACCGGCGGGACTAGCGGCCATACCATCTTCTACGAGCAGTACTTC
-,TRBJ1-2,TRBD1,TRBV7-9,CASSFFSPSTGAPYGYTF,TGTGCCAGCAGCTTTTTCTCCCCGTCGACAGGGGCCCCATATGGCTACACCTTC
-,TRBJ2-1,TRBD2,TRBV5-1,CASSLTVAGGPGEQFF,TGCGCCAGCAGCTTGACGGTGGCGGGGGGGCCAGGAGAGCAGTTCTTC
-,TRBJ1-1,TRBD1,TRBV5-4,CASSSNRDRVDTEAFF,TGTGCCAGCAGCTCGAACCGGGACAGGGTAGATACTGAAGCTTTCTTT
-,TRBJ1-2,-,TRBV25-1,CASSEIGGAAYGYTF,TGTGCCAGCAGTGAAATAGGGGGAGCCGCCTATGGCTACACCTTC
-,TRBJ1-2,-,TRBV7-9,CASSLRSDGGYTF,TGTGCCAGCAGCCTTAGGTCCGACGGGGGCTACACCTTC
-,TRBJ1-1,TRBD1,TRBV6-1,CASLTGMNTEAFF,TGTGCCAGCCTGACAGGGATGAACACTGAAGCTTTCTTT
-,TRBJ2-7,TRBD1,TRBV28,CASSRRGPSYEQYF,TGTGCCAGCAGCCGCAGGGGGCCCTCCTACGAGCAGTACTTC
-,TRBJ2-3,TRBD1,TRBV12-5,CASGLGPTGQAYTDTQYF,TGTGCTAGTGGTTTGGGACCAACGGGACAGGCATACACAGATACGCAGTATTTT